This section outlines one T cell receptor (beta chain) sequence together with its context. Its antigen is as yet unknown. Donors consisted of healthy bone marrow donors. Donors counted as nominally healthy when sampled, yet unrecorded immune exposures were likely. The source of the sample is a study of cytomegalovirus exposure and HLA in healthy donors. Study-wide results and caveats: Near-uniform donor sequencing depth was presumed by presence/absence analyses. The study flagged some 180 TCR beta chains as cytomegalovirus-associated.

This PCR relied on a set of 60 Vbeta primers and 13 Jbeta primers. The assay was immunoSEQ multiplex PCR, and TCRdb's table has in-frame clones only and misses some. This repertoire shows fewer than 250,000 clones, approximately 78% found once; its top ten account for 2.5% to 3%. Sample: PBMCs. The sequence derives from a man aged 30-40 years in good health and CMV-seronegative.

The CDR3 DNA is TGCGCCAGCAGCTTGAGGGCCCCGGGACAGGGGGCGGGAGGCACTGAAGCTTTCTTT. Translation: CASSLRAPGQGAGGTEAFF. The chain employs TRBV5-1 and TRBJ1-1; the match to TRBD1 covers 12 bases. The germline V gene has CDR1 SGHRS and CDR2 YFSETQ. This CDR3 is built from 19 residues. J lost 4 bases, V lost 1 base, and 14 bases had no gene match. The full variable domain, completed using reference TRBV5-1 and TRBJ1-1, is KAGVTQTPRYLIKTRGQQVTLSCSPISGHRSVSWYQQTPGQGLQFLFEYFSETQRNKGNFPGRFSGRQFSNSRSEMNVSTLELGDSALYLCASSLRAPGQGAGGTEAFFGQGTRLTVV.